This TCR beta chain was captured in a study of somatic mutations in cytotoxic T cells in rheumatoid arthritis. Study overall: Collection of patient blood (approximately 30 ml EDTA) took place right after diagnosis, before any treatment.

As processed by the authors: The authors rarely found patient CD8+ clones larger than 1% matching published virus-specific TCRB sequences. The assay was immunoSEQ multiplex PCR, and TCRdb's table has in-frame clones only and misses some. The V and J calls and clone size are taken from that table; D and trimming were inferred from the DNA. The sample lists more than 15,000 clones; about four fifths were seen once. Per germline, CDR1 SGHNT and CDR2 YYREEE (reference sequence). The CDR3 spans 13 residues. Trimming removed 4 bases from V and 5 bases from J; junction bases left unmatched: 2. The sample consisted of CD8+ T cells sorted from blood. This TCR came from an adult with rheumatoid arthritis. The chain employs TRBV5-4 and TRBJ1-1; 10 bases agree with TRBD1. The CDR3 is CASSEDRGTEAFF. DNA of the CDR3: TGTGCCAGCAGCGAGGACAGGGGGACTGAAGCTTTCTTT.